Listed here is a single T cell receptor beta chain. The antigen this receptor binds is unknown. Base-call qualities are not available, and no considerably larger clone is one nucleotide away. The method was the immunoSEQ multiplex PCR assay. TCRdb's version of the immuneACCESS table is confined to in-frame rearrangements and falls short of the full clone set. An unresolved V gene accounts for under half of the shortfall where checked; the remainder is of unknown origin. The sample data list tens of thousands of clones, and approximately 96% of these were observed just once. Around 0.39% of the sample is in the top ten clones. These data come from a study of technical replicates of blood from several donors (dated by TCRdb to between 2016 and 2019). The CDR3 sequence holds 16 residues, the cysteine and phenylalanine included. Solely the CDR3 DNA is kept, with 48 bases framed from the first base. The germline V gene specifies SGHVS as CDR1 and FQNEAQ as CDR2. V has 3 bases trimmed and J has 2 bases trimmed; junction bases matching no gene number 7.

Material for sequencing was T cells isolated from PBMCs. The chain employs TRBV7-8 and TRBJ1-3; 7 of the junction bases match TRBD1. This clonotype was sampled from a human donor in good health. The nucleotides are TGTGCCAGCAGCTTGGGACAGCCCTCTGCTGGAAACACCATATATTTT. Translation gives CASSLGQPSAGNTIYF.